This T cell receptor beta chain was captured in a study of T cell repertoires in cytomegalovirus infection. Across the whole study: Based on public TCR beta signatures, there were indications of CMV infection and of a matching HLA type. Points from the study as a whole: Accumulated public TCR beta family frequency recognized individuals carrying CMV together with the relevant HLA. HLA-C-restricted TCR beta clonotypes specific for CMV led the ex vivo response.

Germline CDR1 SGHRS, CDR2 YFSETQ. V lost 4 bases and J lost 2; bases outside the gene matches: 8. The CDR3 is 16 residues long. On this clonotype itself: Its antigen remains unknown.

TCRdb reanalysed the reads using MiXCR and keeps one entry per CDR3 protein. The table includes about 740,000 distinct CDR3 sequences, less than 40% detected once. Material for sequencing was PBMCs. The chain has TRBV5-1 and TRBJ2-2, with TRBD1 matching over 7 bases. The TCR originated in a human donor in good health (CMV status not recorded). Some clones in this sample may be carry-over from other donors' samples. In nucleotides, the CDR3 is TGCGCCAGCAGCCCCGGGACAGCTAGCAACACCGGGGAGCTGTTTTTT. It yields the protein CASSPGTASNTGELFF.